The rows below give T cell receptor beta chains drawn from one sample of a study of T cells in tuberculosis. The assay was immunoSEQ multiplex PCR, and TCRdb's table has in-frame clones only and misses some. This table holds about 41,000 clones, 95% found once. Sequenced: PBMCs. These receptors came from a donor aged 10 to 29 with latent tuberculosis or without tuberculosis infection. CDR3s include the opening cysteine and the closing phenylalanine or tryptophan. The D gene is left open where the match is weak. Size is stated for part of the rows, as once, few or many counts, or as a class when the clone is expanded.

V gene: TRBV27; clone size: -; D gene: TRBD2; J gene: TRBJ2-7; CDR3 DNA: TGTGCCAGCAGTTCCATGGCGGGTAGCGGGGGCTACTCCTACGAGCAGTACTTC; CDR3 protein: CASSSMAGSGGYSYEQYF
V gene: TRBV5-1; clone size: -; D gene: -; J gene: TRBJ1-2; CDR3 DNA: TGCGCCAGCAGCTTGGGGGGCAGGGACAACATCTATGGCTACACCTTC; CDR3 protein: CASSLGGRDNIYGYTF
V gene: TRBV7-2; clone size: -; D gene: TRBD2; J gene: TRBJ2-3; CDR3 DNA: TGTGCCAGCAGCTTGCGAGCGGGGGGGCCGGGCACAGATACGCAGTATTTT; CDR3 protein: CASSLRAGGPGTDTQYF
V gene: TRBV19; clone size: -; D gene: -; J gene: TRBJ2-5; CDR3 DNA: TGTGCCAGTAGTATAGGCGGGGTTTCAAAGACCCAGTACTTC; CDR3 protein: CASSIGGVSKTQYF
V gene: TRBV2; clone size: -; D gene: TRBD1; J gene: TRBJ1-5; CDR3 DNA: TGTGCCAGCACTAAGGACAGGAGTCAGCCCCAGCATTTT; CDR3 protein: CASTKDRSQPQHF
V gene: TRBV5-1; clone size: -; D gene: TRBD1; J gene: TRBJ1-6; CDR3 DNA: TGCGCCAGCAGCTTGGGCCTCGGACAGGGGGCTCTCTCACCCCTCCACTTT; CDR3 protein: CASSLGLGQGALSPLHF
V gene: TRBV27; clone size: -; D gene: TRBD1; J gene: TRBJ2-7; CDR3 DNA: TGTGCCAGCAGTCACAGGGGGATACACGAGCAGTACTTC; CDR3 protein: CASSHRGIHEQYF
V gene: TRBV18; clone size: -; D gene: TRBD1; J gene: TRBJ1-1; CDR3 DNA: TGTGCCAGCTCAAGGGACAGAAACACTGAAGCTTTCTTT; CDR3 protein: CASSRDRNTEAFF
V gene: TRBV2; clone size: -; D gene: TRBD2; J gene: TRBJ2-5; CDR3 DNA: TGTGCCAGCAGTTCACCTAGCGGGGGGCCCCAAGAGACCCAGTACTTC; CDR3 protein: CASSSPSGGPQETQYF
V gene: TRBV4-1; clone size: -; D gene: TRBD1; J gene: TRBJ2-2; CDR3 DNA: TGCGCCAGCAGCCTCGTGGGTTGGGACAGGGAATCCGGGGAGCTGTTTTTT; CDR3 protein: CASSLVGWDRESGELFF
V gene: TRBV7-8; clone size: once; D gene: -; J gene: TRBJ1-1; CDR3 DNA: TGTGCCAGCAGCTCTGATCTGAGGCGGGTTTGGCTTGAAGCTTTCTTT; CDR3 protein: CASSSDLRRVWLEAFF
V gene: TRBV7-9; clone size: -; D gene: -; J gene: TRBJ1-3; CDR3 DNA: TGTGCCAGCAGCCTATATACAGGGTCTGGAAACACCATATATTTT; CDR3 protein: CASSLYTGSGNTIYF
V gene: TRBV2; clone size: -; D gene: -; J gene: TRBJ1-1; CDR3 DNA: TGTGCCAGCAGTGGACAGGACACTGAAGCTTTCTTT; CDR3 protein: CASSGQDTEAFF
V gene: TRBV18; clone size: -; D gene: -; J gene: TRBJ2-6; CDR3 DNA: TGTGCCAGCTCACTCCTTAAACCGGGGGTCTCTGGGGCCAACGTCCTGACTTTC; CDR3 protein: CASSLLKPGVSGANVLTF
V gene: TRBV27; clone size: -; D gene: TRBD1; J gene: TRBJ1-5; CDR3 DNA: TGTGCCAGCAGTTTCCAGGGGGTTGATCAGCCCCAGCATTTT; CDR3 protein: CASSFQGVDQPQHF
V gene: TRBV5-1; clone size: -; D gene: TRBD1; J gene: TRBJ1-4; CDR3 DNA: TGCGCCAGCAGCTTGGAGCAACAGGGGGCAGGAGAAAAACTGTTTTTT; CDR3 protein: CASSLEQQGAGEKLFF
V gene: TRBV28; clone size: -; D gene: TRBD1; J gene: TRBJ2-1; CDR3 DNA: TGTGCCAGTAAGGACAGGGCCTCCTACAATGAGCAGTTCTTC; CDR3 protein: CASKDRASYNEQFF
V gene: TRBV19; clone size: -; D gene: TRBD1; J gene: TRBJ1-1; CDR3 DNA: TGTGCCAGTAGTACATCCGGGACAGGAACCATCCTCGGTGGCACTGAAGCTTTCTTT; CDR3 protein: CASSTSGTGTILGGTEAFF
V gene: TRBV11-2; clone size: -; D gene: -; J gene: TRBJ2-6; CDR3 DNA: TGTGCCAGCAGCTCGACACCCTCTTACTCTGGGGCCAACGTCCTGACTTTC; CDR3 protein: CASSSTPSYSGANVLTF
V gene: TRBV28; clone size: -; D gene: -; J gene: TRBJ1-6; CDR3 DNA: TGTGCCAGCAGCTCTGCCTCACAGGCTTCACCCCTCCACTTT; CDR3 protein: CASSSASQASPLHF
V gene: TRBV19; clone size: -; D gene: -; J gene: TRBJ2-2; CDR3 DNA: TGTGCCAGTAGTATAATACGGCTAGTGAACACCGGGGAGCTGTTTTTT; CDR3 protein: CASSIIRLVNTGELFF
V gene: TRBV30; clone size: -; D gene: TRBD1; J gene: TRBJ1-1; CDR3 DNA: TGTGCCTGGAGGGGACAGGGGGAACGAGCTTTCTTT; CDR3 protein: CAWRGQGERAFF
V gene: TRBV27; clone size: -; D gene: TRBD1; J gene: TRBJ1-6; CDR3 DNA: TGTGCCAGCAGTTCCGGGACAGGGTTCGGCTCCTATAATTCACCCCTCCACTTT; CDR3 protein: CASSSGTGFGSYNSPLHF
V gene: TRBV28; clone size: -; D gene: TRBD1; J gene: TRBJ1-2; CDR3 DNA: TGTGCCAGCAGTTTACCGTACAGGGGAGGTGGCTACACCTTC; CDR3 protein: CASSLPYRGGGYTF
V gene: TRBV7-7; clone size: -; D gene: -; J gene: TRBJ2-1; CDR3 DNA: TGTGCTAGCAGCCCGAAAGGACAGCCTTACAATGAGCAGTTCTTC; CDR3 protein: CASSPKGQPYNEQFF
V gene: TRBV18; clone size: -; D gene: -; J gene: TRBJ1-1; CDR3 DNA: TGTGCCAGCTCACCTCAGGGTGGGAACACTGAAGCTTTCTTT; CDR3 protein: CASSPQGGNTEAFF
V gene: TRBV6-1; clone size: -; D gene: TRBD1; J gene: TRBJ2-7; CDR3 DNA: TGTGCCAGCGATTCCGGGACAGGGGGCGAGCAGTACTTC; CDR3 protein: CASDSGTGGEQYF
V gene: TRBV2; clone size: -; D gene: TRBD2; J gene: TRBJ2-7; CDR3 DNA: TGTGCCAGCACGCCACGCGGGGGGAGCTCCTACGAGCAGTACTTC; CDR3 protein: CASTPRGGSSYEQYF
V gene: TRBV5-4; clone size: -; D gene: -; J gene: TRBJ1-3; CDR3 DNA: TGTGCCAGCAGCTTGGCCCCCGAGAGCTCTGGAAACACCATATATTTT; CDR3 protein: CASSLAPESSGNTIYF
V gene: TRBV6-1; clone size: -; D gene: -; J gene: TRBJ1-2; CDR3 DNA: TGTGCCAGCTCCCAGGGTGCAGGGGAGAACTATGGCTACACCTTC; CDR3 protein: CASSQGAGENYGYTF
V gene: TRBV6-1; clone size: -; D gene: TRBD2; J gene: TRBJ2-7; CDR3 DNA: TGTGCCAGCACCAGGACTAGCGGGGGCGAGCAGTACTTC; CDR3 protein: CASTRTSGGEQYF
V gene: TRBV19; clone size: -; D gene: TRBD1; J gene: TRBJ1-1; CDR3 DNA: TGTGCCAGTAATTTCTGGGACAGGAGGGGTGAAGCTTTCTTT; CDR3 protein: CASNFWDRRGEAFF
V gene: TRBV7-9; clone size: -; D gene: -; J gene: TRBJ1-2; CDR3 DNA: TGTGCCAGCAGCAGAAGTGTATGGGGGGACCATGGCTACACCTTC; CDR3 protein: CASSRSVWGDHGYTF
V gene: TRBV5-6; clone size: -; D gene: TRBD1; J gene: TRBJ1-1; CDR3 DNA: TGTGCCAGCAGCCCGAGACAGGGGGGGACTGAAGCTTTCTTT; CDR3 protein: CASSPRQGGTEAFF
V gene: TRBV7-2; clone size: -; D gene: -; J gene: TRBJ1-1; CDR3 DNA: TGTGCCAGCAGCGAGACAGCGAACACTGAAGCTTTCTTT; CDR3 protein: CASSETANTEAFF
V gene: TRBV10-2; clone size: -; D gene: -; J gene: TRBJ1-2; CDR3 DNA: TGCGCCAGCAAATTGGGCGGACTCTATGGCTACACCTTC; CDR3 protein: CASKLGGLYGYTF
V gene: TRBV19; clone size: -; D gene: -; J gene: TRBJ2-1; CDR3 DNA: TGTGCCAGTAGTATTGCGGACTACTCCTACAATGAGCAGTTCTTC; CDR3 protein: CASSIADYSYNEQFF
V gene: TRBV4-1; clone size: -; D gene: -; J gene: TRBJ1-2; CDR3 DNA: TGCGCCAGCAGCCCACAGGGAAACTATGGCTACACCTTC; CDR3 protein: CASSPQGNYGYTF
V gene: TRBV30; clone size: -; D gene: TRBD1; J gene: TRBJ1-4; CDR3 DNA: TGTGCCTGGACCAGGACAGGGTATGAAAAACTGTTTTTT; CDR3 protein: CAWTRTGYEKLFF
V gene: TRBV19; clone size: -; D gene: TRBD2; J gene: TRBJ2-5; CDR3 DNA: TGTGCCAGTAGTATGATTAGCGGGGCCTCGGAGACCCAGTACTTC; CDR3 protein: CASSMISGASETQYF
V gene: TRBV19; clone size: -; D gene: -; J gene: TRBJ2-7; CDR3 DNA: TGTGCCAGTAGTATAGGCGCCTCCTACGAGCAGTACTTC; CDR3 protein: CASSIGASYEQYF
V gene: TRBV4-1; clone size: -; D gene: TRBD1; J gene: TRBJ1-3; CDR3 DNA: TGCGCCAGCAGCCATGTACAGGGGAGCTCTGGAAACACCATATATTTT; CDR3 protein: CASSHVQGSSGNTIYF
V gene: TRBV15; clone size: -; D gene: TRBD1; J gene: TRBJ1-4; CDR3 DNA: TGTGCCACCAGCAGGGGTCCGACAGGGAATGAAAAACTGTTTTTT; CDR3 protein: CATSRGPTGNEKLFF
V gene: TRBV19; clone size: -; D gene: TRBD1; J gene: TRBJ2-3; CDR3 DNA: TGTGCCAGTAGTAGCCCAATAGGGGGCATAGATACGCAGTATTTT; CDR3 protein: CASSSPIGGIDTQYF
V gene: TRBV18; clone size: -; D gene: TRBD1; J gene: TRBJ1-1; CDR3 DNA: TGTGCCAGCTCACCGGGACAGATTTTGAACACTGAAGCTTTCTTT; CDR3 protein: CASSPGQILNTEAFF
V gene: TRBV4-1; clone size: few; D gene: TRBD2; J gene: TRBJ2-1; CDR3 DNA: TGCGCCAGCAGCCAAGCCAGCGGGGGACCCTCCTACAATGAGCAGTTCTTC; CDR3 protein: CASSQASGGPSYNEQFF
V gene: TRBV29-1; clone size: -; D gene: -; J gene: TRBJ1-2; CDR3 DNA: TGCAGCGTTAATCAAGCAGGGCAGAACTATGGCTACACCTTC; CDR3 protein: CSVNQAGQNYGYTF
V gene: TRBV11-3; clone size: -; D gene: -; J gene: TRBJ1-1; CDR3 DNA: TGTGCCAGCAGCTCCTCAGGACAACACACTGAAGCTTTCTTT; CDR3 protein: CASSSSGQHTEAFF
V gene: TRBV5-4; clone size: -; D gene: TRBD1; J gene: TRBJ2-6; CDR3 DNA: TGTGCCAGCAGTACAAATCCCGGGACAGGGGGGGCCAACGTCCTGACTTTC; CDR3 protein: CASSTNPGTGGANVLTF
V gene: TRBV18; clone size: -; D gene: -; J gene: TRBJ2-1; CDR3 DNA: TGTGCCAGCTCACCTAGATGGCGGAGATTGGGGCAGTTCTTC; CDR3 protein: CASSPRWRRLGQFF
V gene: TRBV2; clone size: -; D gene: -; J gene: TRBJ2-3; CDR3 DNA: TGTGCCAGCATCAGATCCAGGGAAGATACGCAGTATTTT; CDR3 protein: CASIRSREDTQYF
V gene: TRBV25-1; clone size: once; D gene: TRBD1; J gene: TRBJ1-2; CDR3 DNA: TGTGCCAGCAGTGCCCTCAGACAGGGCGGCGGCTACACCTTC; CDR3 protein: CASSALRQGGGYTF
V gene: TRBV2; clone size: -; D gene: -; J gene: TRBJ1-2; CDR3 DNA: TGTGCCAGACCGGGCGGGGCCCCACCCTTAGATGGCTACACCTTC; CDR3 protein: CARPGGAPPLDGYTF
V gene: TRBV25-1; clone size: -; D gene: -; J gene: TRBJ2-2; CDR3 DNA: TGTGCCAGCAGTGAATCCCCCGGGACCGGGGAGCTGTTTTTT; CDR3 protein: CASSESPGTGELFF
V gene: TRBV7-2; clone size: -; D gene: -; J gene: TRBJ1-2; CDR3 DNA: TGTGCCAGCAGAAGACAGGCAGGGTATGGCTACACCTTC; CDR3 protein: CASRRQAGYGYTF
V gene: TRBV4-2; clone size: -; D gene: TRBD1; J gene: TRBJ2-7; CDR3 DNA: TGTGCCAGCAGCCAGGAAGACAGGGGGCAAGGCTACGAGCAGTACTTC; CDR3 protein: CASSQEDRGQGYEQYF
V gene: TRBV28; clone size: once; D gene: TRBD1; J gene: TRBJ1-6; CDR3 DNA: TGTGCCGGAGGTACAGGGGGTAGTTCACCCCTCCACTTT; CDR3 protein: CAGGTGGSSPLHF
V gene: TRBV5-1; clone size: -; D gene: TRBD1; J gene: TRBJ1-6; CDR3 DNA: TGCGCCAGCAGCCCAACAGGGGCTGGGTCACCCCTCCACTTT; CDR3 protein: CASSPTGAGSPLHF
V gene: TRBV5-6; clone size: -; D gene: TRBD1; J gene: TRBJ1-5; CDR3 DNA: TGTGCCAGCAGCGCCATGGGACAGCACAATCAGCCCCAGCATTTT; CDR3 protein: CASSAMGQHNQPQHF